This T cell receptor beta chain is from a study of metastatic and nonmetastatic thyroid tumors. This clone was detected ten times or more. Thyroid surgery had not been preceded by any treatment in any patient. Via MiXCR, TCRdb re-called the PCR reads. The sample yields about 40,000 clones, 15% to 20% seen once. The sample was blood. The origin of this receptor is a female donor with papillary thyroid cancer or a benign thyroid nodule (not recorded which). Some clones in this sample may be carry-over from other donors' samples.

The CDR3 DNA follows: TGTGCCACCAGCAGAGATAGGGTACAGGGCCTCTCTGGAAACACCATATATTTT. Encoded protein: CATSRDRVQGLSGNTIYF. The chain recombines TRBV15 with TRBJ1-3; D perhaps matches TRBD1 (6 bases). CDR3 length: 18 amino acids. Germline assignment: CDR1 LNHNV and CDR2 YYDKDF (reference sequence). V was cut by 0 bases and J by 0 bases, with 15 bases left in between.